This T cell receptor beta chain emerged from a study of T-cell memory formation after mild COVID-19. Study at large: TCR clusters were mostly donor specific. Regarding the study as a whole: Researchers found some responding clones in pre-infection memory, a sign that cross-reactive memory joined. Proof of SARS-CoV-2 specificity was absent for the second-wave clones that crested on day 37.

This clonotype was seen a handful of times. What it recognizes is unknown. Germline CDR1 reads DFQATT; CDR2 reads SNEGSKA (reference sequence). This CDR3 is 14 amino acids long. 5'RACE primed at constant segments yielded TCR alpha and TCR beta cDNA libraries bearing sample barcodes and UMIs. One entry per CDR3 protein results from TCRdb running MiXCR on the 5' RACE reads. The sample consists of some 310,000 distinct CDR3 sequences, 20% to 25% of them appearing once. V is TRBV20-1 and J is TRBJ2-3; 12 positions match TRBD2. What was sequenced was PBMCs or a T cell subset sorted from them (not recorded which). The source of this sequence is a man in his late teens or twenties who had mild COVID-19 (a few samples of this study predate the infection). Cell type and time point are not known. The CDR3 loop reads CSLWTSGAPDTQYF. The CDR3 DNA sequence: TGCAGCCTTTGGACTAGCGGGGCCCCAGATACGCAGTATTTT.